This entry is about one TCR beta chain. What it recognizes is unknown. The study ran its PCR with 60 Vbeta and 13 Jbeta primers. Only in-frame clones appear in the TCRdb table, and some are missing; sequencing was by immunoSEQ multiplex PCR. The data hold about 160,000 clones, with roughly 77% observed a single time. The sample is drawn from a study of cytomegalovirus exposure and HLA in healthy donors. As for the study in general: There were around 100 million unique TCR beta sequences, drawn from about 179 million T cells, in an earlier analysis. General study points: The study put some 150 TCR beta chains on its list as cytomegalovirus-associated. What was likely a sequencing artifact was a cluster of highly shared sequence variants. A few CMV-associated chains were confirmed in vitro to be specific for CMV antigens.

Sequenced sample: PBMCs. The receptor comes from a man in his fifties or sixties in good health and CMV-seropositive.

CDR3 bases: TGTGCCATCAGTGAGTCCGTAGCGGGGGGGCGCACAGATACGCAGTATTTT. Translated, it gives CAISESVAGGRTDTQYF. V and J are TRBV10-3 and TRBJ2-3; the match to TRBD2 covers 11 bases. Germline-derived CDR1 and CDR2 are ENHRY and SYGVKD. This CDR3 contains 17 residues. V lost 0 bases and J lost 1; bases outside the gene matches: 3.